Described below is a single T cell receptor (beta chain) sequence and its context. What it binds is unknown. The same CDR3 can be traced to other DNA sequences in this sample. This sample is drawn from a study of cytomegalovirus exposure and HLA in healthy donors. Overall study: Per a later analysis, the approximately 620 first-cohort and under 150 validation repertoires shared one platform. Study-wide results and caveats: Confirmation was obtained in vitro that a few CMV-associated chains are specific for CMV antigens. Reportedly, cytomegalovirus status was diagnosed with high sensitivity and specificity.

Only in-frame clones appear in the TCRdb table, and some are missing; sequencing was by immunoSEQ multiplex PCR. Of about 110,000 clones listed, over 75% are singletons. Trimming stripped 2 bases from V and 0 bases from J, with 9 bases between. The germline V gene has CDR1 SGHDT and CDR2 YYEEEE. The CDR3 has 14 amino acids. From the 120-subject validation cohort, which was separate from the roughly 700-subject first cohort, the donors were drawn. The material sequenced was PBMCs. This TCR was sampled from a woman younger than 30 in good health and CMV-seronegative. The J gene is TRBJ2-7, the V gene TRBV5-6; the D is unclear. CDR3 residues: CASSLGGSSYEQYF. The CDR3, as DNA: TGTGCCAGCAGCTTAGGCGGAAGCTCCTACGAGCAGTACTTC. Drawing the rest from reference TRBV5-6 and TRBJ2-7, the complete variable domain is DAGVTQSPTHLIKTRGQQVTLRCSPKSGHDTVSWYQQALGQGPQFIFQYYEEEERQRGNFPDRFSGHQFPNYSSELNVNALLLGDSALYLCASSLGGSSYEQYFGPGTRLTVT.